This T cell receptor beta chain appears in the sequencing data of a study of technical replicates of blood from several donors. This CDR3 has 14 amino acids. CDR1 GTSNPN and CDR2 SVGIG come from the germline V gene (reference sequence). Trimming took 6 bases from V and 5 from J, leaving 20 bases between them. Here immunoSEQ multiplex PCR was the method, and the copy in TCRdb shows in-frame clones only, minus some. This table holds almost 90,000 clones, approximately 95% found once. Input material: T cells isolated from PBMCs. The rearrangement uses TRBV30 and TRBJ2-7; a possible D gene is TRBD2 (7 bases). The TCR comes from a human donor in good health. DNA of the CDR3: TGTGCCTGCCTTTTAGGGGGGGCTTACCACGAGCAGTACTTC. It codes for CACLLGGAYHEQYF. Full variable domain (rest looked up from reference TRBV30 and TRBJ2-7): SQTIHQWPATLVQPVGSPLSLECTVEGTSNPNLYWYRQAAGRGLQLLFYSVGIGQISSEVPQNLSASRPQDRQFILSSKKLLLSDSGFYLCACLLGGAYHEQYFGPGTRLTVT.